This record concerns one T cell receptor beta chain sequence. This record belongs to a study of patients and donors after allogeneic stem cell transplantation. This CDR3 spans 15 amino acids. Germline V gene lookup returns CDR1 SGHTA and CDR2 FQGNSA. After removal of 2 bases from V and 1 base from J, the junction contained 1 base not matched to a gene. TCRdb re-called the RT-PCR reads with MiXCR, one entry per CDR3 protein. The profile shows some 200,000 distinct CDR3 sequences, about 40% of them singletons. Specimen: blood, either unsorted or a sorted T cell fraction (not recorded which). V is TRBV7-2 and J is TRBJ2-2; 7 nucleotides line up with TRBD2. The TCR originated in a human donor who was either an allogeneic HSCT recipient or a stem cell or donor lymphocyte infusion donor (not recorded which). It is not recorded whose cells these are; they may come from a transplant donor. The CDR3 nucleotides read TGTGCCAGCAGCTTAAAGCGGGGGAACACCGGGGAGCTGTTTTTT. Amino acids: CASSLKRGNTGELFF.